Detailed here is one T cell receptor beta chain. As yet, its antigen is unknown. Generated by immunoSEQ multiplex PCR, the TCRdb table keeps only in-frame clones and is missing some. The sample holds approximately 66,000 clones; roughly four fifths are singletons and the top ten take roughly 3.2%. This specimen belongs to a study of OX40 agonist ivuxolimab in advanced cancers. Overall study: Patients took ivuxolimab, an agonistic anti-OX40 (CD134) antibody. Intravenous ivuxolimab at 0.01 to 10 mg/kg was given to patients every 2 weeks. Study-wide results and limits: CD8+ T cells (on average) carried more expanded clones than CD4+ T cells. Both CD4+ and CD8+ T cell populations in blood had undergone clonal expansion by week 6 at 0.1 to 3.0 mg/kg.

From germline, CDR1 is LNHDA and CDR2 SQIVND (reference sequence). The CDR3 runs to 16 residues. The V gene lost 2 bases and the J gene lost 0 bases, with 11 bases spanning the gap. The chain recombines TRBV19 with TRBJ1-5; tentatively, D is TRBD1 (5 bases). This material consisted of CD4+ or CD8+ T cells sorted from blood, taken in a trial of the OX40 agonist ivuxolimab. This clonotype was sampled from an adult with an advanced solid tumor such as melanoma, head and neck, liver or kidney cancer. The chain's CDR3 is CASSIWGGHSNQPQHF. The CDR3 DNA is TGTGCCAGTAGTATATGGGGCGGTCATAGCAATCAGCCCCAGCATTTT.